The present entry profiles one T cell receptor beta chain with its context. Its cognate antigen is unknown. The PCR contained 60 Vbeta and 13 Jbeta primers. Generated by immunoSEQ multiplex PCR, the TCRdb table keeps only in-frame clones and is missing some. The sample shows about 120,000 clones, 70% to 85% of them seen only once. Germline CDR1 and CDR2: SGDLS and YYNGEE. The CDR3 runs 15 residues. With V trimmed by 4 bases and J by 4 bases, 8 bases remained unmatched. The data belong to a study of cytomegalovirus exposure and HLA in healthy donors. Points from the study as a whole: An apparent linkage of common viral pathogens to several of the most significant clusters emerged in a later analysis. Sequences of the TCR beta chain were said to predict the HLA-A and HLA-B alleles of most subjects accurately.

J is TRBJ2-1 and V is TRBV9; 7 bases fit TRBD1. The clonotype was recovered from a human donor in good health. Sequencing was performed on PBMCs. CDR3 in DNA: TGTGCCAGCAGCATCCGGGACAGCCTATACAATGAGCAGTTCTTC. Protein product: CASSIRDSLYNEQFF.